A selection of T cell receptor beta chains follows, all from one sample in a study of sequential checkpoint blockade in melanoma. TCRdb keeps only in-frame clones here, not all; method: immunoSEQ multiplex PCR. This repertoire shows thousands of clones, 20% to 25% found once; its top ten account for about 12%. This specimen was tumor tissue (inferred from file names), taken from a patient given nivolumab and ipilimumab in sequence. These receptors came from a human donor with melanoma. Each CDR3 is given with its conserved first and last residue. The D gene is left open where the match is weak. Clone size appears in some rows only: once, few, many, or a class for an expanded clone.

TRBJ1-2 | NA | NA | TRBV7-6 | CASSLVAGALGYTF | TGTGCCAGCAGCTTAGTCGCGGGGGCGCTTGGCTACACCTTC
TRBJ1-5 | many | NA | TRBV11-3 | CASSLDRGGQPQHF | TGTGCCAGCAGCTTAGACAGGGGAGGTCAGCCCCAGCATTTT
TRBJ2-7 | large | NA | TRBV19 | CASSITPGQFDEQYF | TGTGCCAGTAGTATAACCCCAGGACAGTTCGACGAGCAGTACTTC
TRBJ2-5 | many | TRBD2 | TRBV23-1 | CASSLRLAGGETQYF | TGCGCCAGCAGCTTGAGGCTAGCGGGGGGCGAGACCCAGTACTTC
TRBJ1-6 | many | NA | TRBV11-3 | CASSLVSESSPLHF | TGTGCCAGCAGCTTAGTTAGCGAGTCTTCACCCCTCCACTTT
TRBJ2-7 | few | NA | TRBV6-8 | CASGKQATFSYEQYF | TGTGCCAGCGGAAAACAGGCCACCTTTTCCTACGAGCAGTACTTC
TRBJ1-2 | NA | NA | TRBV19 | CASSIGGGGAYGYTF | TGTGCCAGTAGTATAGGCGGGGGGGGCGCCTATGGCTACACCTTC
TRBJ1-2 | few | NA | TRBV11-3 | CASSLGTASYGYTF | TGTGCCAGCAGCTTAGGGACGGCCAGCTATGGCTACACCTTC
TRBJ1-1 | many | NA | TRBV11-3 | CASSLSQGGTEAFF | TGTGCCAGCAGCTTATCCCAGGGTGGCACTGAAGCTTTCTTT
TRBJ2-5 | few | TRBD1 | TRBV6-8 | CASSRDRRETQYF | TGTGCCAGCAGCAGGGACAGGAGAGAGACCCAGTACTTC
TRBJ1-5 | NA | NA | TRBV19 | CASSTRGAGSNQPQHF | TGTGCCAGTAGTACGAGGGGTGCGGGTAGCAATCAGCCCCAGCATTTT
TRBJ2-3 | few | NA | TRBV6-8 | CASRDSGTDTQYF | TGTGCCAGCAGGGACTCCGGCACAGATACGCAGTATTTT